This T cell receptor (beta chain) was sequenced during a study of graft-versus-host responses after intestinal transplantation. Study-level background: Anti-thymocyte globulin served as induction for all recipients, who then took tacrolimus and steroids for about 3 years. Study observations and caveats: Present in recipient marrow, GvH clones included some that appeared first in ileum or blood.

This CDR3 comprises 15 residues. Germline CDR1 and CDR2: SNHLY and FYNNEI. Method: immunoSEQ multiplex PCR; TCRdb's copy keeps in-frame clones and lacks some. The repertoire consists of roughly 75,000 clones, with roughly 91% occurring once and the leading ten covering 0.1%. To note about this clone: Its antigen is unknown. Its ends do not fully match the called genes, so a read error is possible.

The sequence came from a human donor who received an intestinal transplant. The chain is built from TRBV2 and TRBJ1-2, with 7 bases aligning to TRBD1. The sample here was unstimulated CD4+ T cells sorted from spleen or lymph node cells, taken before intestinal transplant. The CDR3 loop is CASSKAAGGNYGYTF. In nucleotides, the CDR3 is TGTGCCAGCAGTAAAGCGGCAGGGGGGAACTATGGCTACACCTTC.